This TCR beta chain was obtained from a study of blood T cell repertoires in COVID-19. Study-wide context: PBMCs, B-cell-depleted T cells, or T cells were the source of the cDNA or gDNA that made up the material.

In the original processing: Nucleated cell counts were estimated from reference gene primer amplification. Clones were read by immunoSEQ multiplex PCR, and TCRdb kept only the in-frame ones, dropping some. That table is the source of V, J and clone size, and D and trimming were worked out from the DNA. The sample carries approximately 97,000 clones, approximately 86% recorded once. The CDR3 totals 14 residues. Germline CDR1 SGHTA, CDR2 FQGNSA. Trimming left V 6 bases short and J 8 bases short, with 17 bases between. The sequenced sample consisted of peripheral blood. The sequence was collected from a woman between 50 and 59 years old with COVID-19, enrolled during active disease. This chain connects TRBV7-2 to TRBJ1-3; no clear D gene. CDR3 nucleotide sequence: TGTGCCAGCAGGTTGGCGACGGGATTGGACACCATATATTTT. This codes for CASRLATGLDTIYF. Full variable domain (rest looked up from reference TRBV7-2 and TRBJ1-3): GAGVSQSPSNKVTEKGKDVELRCDPISGHTALYWYRQSLGQGLEFLIYFQGNSAPDKSGLPSDRFSAERTGGSVSTLTIQRTQQEDSAVYLCASRLATGLDTIYFGEGSWLTVV.